This T cell receptor (beta chain) was observed in a study of control samples from healthy donors and cancer patients. Sequencing was performed with immunoSEQ multiplex PCR; in TCRdb, only in-frame clones are kept and a portion is missing. The sample holds about 410,000 clones; 75% to 95% are singletons and the top ten take 5.5% to 7.5%. Trimming removed 6 bases at V and 9 bases at J, with 9 bases between. The CDR3 spans 10 residues. Germline loops: CDR1 MDHEN, CDR2 SYDVKM. The rearrangement joins TRBV28 to TRBJ2-7; no clear D. The TCR was taken from a middle-aged man with head and neck cancer. The source material was PBMCs. The CDR3 spells CASSDRAQYF. For the CDR3, the DNA is TGTGCCAGCAGCGATAGGGCGCAGTACTTC.